This T cell receptor beta chain was sequenced for a study of T cell repertoires in cytomegalovirus infection. Study at large: CMV epitopes in the study were HLA-C-restricted (recently identified) and HLA-B-restricted (well studied). Both CMV infection and a matching HLA type were indicated by public TCR beta signatures.

TCRdb independently ran MiXCR on the reads; one entry per CDR3 protein. The data contain 450,000 to 550,000 distinct CDR3 sequences, approximately 42% of them singletons. A remark on this clonotype: The antigen is unknown.

General study findings and limits: HLA-C-restricted CMV-specific TCR beta clonotypes were dominant in the ex vivo response. The cumulative frequency of public TCR beta families identified carriers of CMV plus the relevant HLA.

This TCR was sampled from a human donor in good health (CMV status not recorded). Some clones in this sample may be carry-over from other donors' samples. The sequences come from cultured PBMCs, collected from culture after CMV antigen stimulation.

The CDR3 reads CASSQDPISGRGEQYF. CDR3 DNA: TGCGCCAGCAGCCAAGACCCCATCAGCGGGAGAGGCGAGCAGTACTTC. The V call is TRBV4-3, the J call TRBJ2-7; the match to TRBD2 covers 8 bases. Germline V CDR1 and CDR2: LGHNA, YSLEER. The CDR3 is 16 residues long. The J segment lost 6 bases and the V segment lost 0 bases, leaving 10 bases of the junction unmatched.